This T cell receptor (beta chain) was sequenced for a study of spatial heterogeneity in lung cancer. Study results and caveats: Mutation counts in tumors were tracked by counts of expanded intratumoral alpha and beta TCRs.

In this sample, this clonotype is medium-sized. What it binds is not known. Every TCR cDNA molecule bore its own unique molecular identifier. TCRdb re-analysed the 5' RACE reads in MiXCR, keeping a single row per CDR3 protein. The data hold some 3,400 distinct CDR3 sequences, with around 16% observed a single time. Trimming stripped 3 bases from V and 0 bases from J, with 10 bases between. This CDR3 has 15 amino acids. CDR1 is SEHNR and CDR2 is FQNEAQ in the germline V gene (reference sequence). The time point: sample taken at primary tumor resection. This TCR was recovered from a female donor with early-stage non-small cell lung cancer. This specimen consisted of lung tumor tissue, obtained at surgery. This sequence joins TRBV7-9 and TRBJ2-3, with D possibly called TRBD1 or TRBD2 (6 bases each). The CDR3 here is CASSLEGGSTDTQYF. The DNA for the CDR3 is TGTGCCAGCAGCTTGGAGGGGGGCAGCACAGATACGCAGTATTTT. Full variable domain (rest looked up from reference TRBV7-9 and TRBJ2-3): DTGVSQNPRHKITKRGQNVTFRCDPISEHNRLYWYRQTLGQGPEFLTYFQNEAQLEKSRLLSDRFSAERPKGSFSTLEIQRTEQGDSAMYLCASSLEGGSTDTQYFGPGTRLTVL.